This T cell receptor (beta chain) is from a study of low-dose radiotherapy and immunotherapy resistance in tumors. Study information: For four cycles from cycle 1 day 1, patients took 300 mg oral aspirin daily.

This clonotype came up many times. Alpha and beta chains were covered, as first-strand cDNA relied on TRAV- and TRBV-specific primers. PCR amplification of the TCRs was performed with Phusion for 20 PCR cycles, and it relied on a constant-region primer together with a V-primer adapter. TCRdb reanalysed the reads using MiXCR and keeps one entry per CDR3 protein. Of 45,000 to 75,000 distinct CDR3 sequences in the sample, under 30% were seen once. Between the trimmed V and J ends, which lost 4 bases and 1 base, there was a span of 10 bases. Germline V CDR1 and CDR2: MGHRA, YSYEKL. The CDR3 has 14 residues. Time point specified: before trial treatment.

The rearrangement uses TRBV4-1 and TRBJ1-1, with no clear D. This receptor was obtained from a male donor with prostate cancer. The sample in question was PBMCs, obtained before treatment. DNA of the CDR3: TGCGCCAGCAGCCTCGGGCTGGAGAACACTGAAGCTTTCTTT. Translation gives CASSLGLENTEAFF.